The 26 T cell receptor beta chains below were found in one sample sequenced in a study of shared clonotypes between healthy human individuals. Naivety among CD8 cells was defined by CD45RO negativity and positive CCR7 selection, thereby excluding terminally differentiated effector memory CD45RA+ cells. The data were produced by immunoSEQ multiplex PCR, yet TCRdb's version contains in-frame clones alone and is incomplete. Counted here are around 1,900,000 clones, 80% to 95% occurring once; the ten biggest clones make up about 1.7%. The sample was naive CD8+ T cells from PBMCs. These receptors were collected from a man younger than 30 in good health. Some clones in this sample may be carry-over from other donors' samples.

J is TRBJ2-7 and V is TRBV9; D ambiguous. The germline gives CDR1 SGDLS, CDR2 YYNGEE. This CDR3 comprises 13 residues. V lost 0 bases, J lost 5 bases, and 9 bases lay in between. CDR3 loop: CASSVDPLDEQYF. CDR3 nucleotides: TGTGCCAGCAGCGTAGACCCCCTCGACGAGCAGTACTTC.

The count of this clone is one. J is TRBJ1-5 and V is TRBV19; weak D call: TRBD1 (5 bases). Trimming removed 1 base from V and 7 bases from J, with 14 bases in between. The germline V gene has CDR1 LNHDA and CDR2 SQIVND (reference sequence). The CDR3 sequence is 15 residues long. Here the CDR3 reads CASSIGVGGVQPQHF. CDR3 DNA sequence: TGTGCCAGTAGTATAGGGGTCGGGGGAGTACAGCCCCAGCATTTT.

V gene TRBV27 combines with J gene TRBJ2-7; D is perhaps TRBD2 (6 bases). CDR1 is MNHEY and CDR2 is SMNVEV in the germline V gene (reference sequence). V dropped 5 bases and J dropped 1 base, with 21 bases sitting between them. The CDR3 covers 17 residues. CDR3 nucleotides: TGTGCCAGCAGTGACTCCTACTTGTCGCGGGAATCCTACGAGCAGTACTTC. Protein: CASSDSYLSRESYEQYF.

This clone has only one observation. The V and J genes are TRBV28 and TRBJ2-1; D possibly corresponds to TRBD2 (6 bases). CDR1 MDHEN and CDR2 SYDVKM come from the germline V gene. The CDR3 has 16 residues. Trimming removed 7 bases from V and 3 bases from J, with 19 bases in between. The CDR3 protein is CASTPSRRALYNEQFF. Written as DNA, the CDR3 is TGTGCCAGCACCCCGAGCCGGAGGGCCCTCTACAATGAGCAGTTCTTC. The full variable domain, in which reference TRBV28 and TRBJ2-1 provide the parts outside the CDR3, is DVKVTQSSRYLVKRTGEKVFLECVQDMDHENMFWYRQDPGLGLRLIYFSYDVKMKEKGDIPEGYSVSREKKERFSLILESASTNQTSMYLCASTPSRRALYNEQFFGPGTRLTVL.

V gene TRBV4-3 combines with J gene TRBJ2-7; 10 positions match TRBD2. CDR3 length equals 18 residues. CDR1 and CDR2 from the germline V gene are LGHNA and YSLEER. V dropped 3 bases and J dropped 5; count of bases not matched to a gene: 16. CDR3 residues: CASSQGLAGVWAENEQYF. The CDR3 DNA follows: TGCGCCAGCAGCCAGGGTCTAGCGGGAGTATGGGCAGAGAACGAGCAGTACTTC.

The genes are TRBV19 and TRBJ1-3; D may be TRBD1 (5 bases). CDR1 and CDR2 (germline): LNHDA, SQIVND (reference sequence). The CDR3 covers 14 residues. V shed 4 bases and J shed 0 bases, with 7 bases lying between them. The CDR3 loop is CASSRDFSGNTIYF. The CDR3 region has the DNA TGTGCCAGTAGTAGGGACTTCTCTGGAAACACCATATATTTT.

This chain joins TRBV7-8 and TRBJ1-4, with D perhaps TRBD1 (6 bases). V shed 5 bases and J shed 4 bases, with 14 bases lying between them. Germline V CDR1 and CDR2: SGHVS, FQNEAQ. The CDR3 runs to 15 residues. The CDR3 coding sequence is TGTGCCAGCAGCATACGGGACACCCTTAATGAAAAACTGTTTTTT. Amino acids: CASSIRDTLNEKLFF.

The rearrangement joins TRBV7-9 to TRBJ2-1; 8 bases agree with TRBD1. The junction had 6 bases not matched to a gene; V was cut back by 1 base and J by 7 bases. The germline V gene encodes CDR1 SEHNR and CDR2 FQNEAQ (reference sequence). The CDR3 runs to 15 residues. CDR3 sequence: CASSLGQGFENEQFF. CDR3 nucleotide sequence: TGTGCCAGCAGCTTAGGACAGGGGTTCGAGAATGAGCAGTTCTTC.

Note on this clone: Other DNA variants within this sample encode the same CDR3. V gene TRBV9 combines with J gene TRBJ2-2; D is unclear. This CDR3 spans 11 amino acids. V was pared by 5 bases and J by 4 bases, with 3 bases between. Germline CDR1 and CDR2: SGDLS and YYNGEE. The CDR3 sequence: CASSGTGELFF. For the CDR3, the DNA is TGTGCCAGCAGTGGCACCGGGGAGCTGTTTTTT.

This chain uses TRBV4-1 with TRBJ1-1; TRBD1 aligns across 7 bases. Germline V CDR1 and CDR2: MGHRA, YSYEKL. The CDR3 loop spans 17 amino acids. V lost 0 bases to trimming and J lost 5 bases; unmatched junction nucleotides: 12. CDR3 in amino acids: CASSQDMGQRFGTEAFF. The CDR3, as DNA: TGCGCCAGCAGCCAAGATATGGGACAGAGGTTCGGTACTGAAGCTTTCTTT.

The chain employs TRBV7-9 and TRBJ2-3, with 11 bases that match TRBD2. Germline V CDR1 and CDR2: SEHNR, FQNEAQ (reference sequence). This CDR3 has 16 amino acids. Unmatched junction bases numbered 8, after V lost 5 bases and J lost 4 bases. The CDR3 DNA sequence: TGTGCCAGCAGCAAAACTAGCGGGAGTTTCCCAGATACGCAGTATTTT. It specifies CASSKTSGSFPDTQYF.

The chain uses TRBV6-1 and TRBJ2-1; D gene ambiguous. The CDR3 is 14 amino acids. The V and J ends lost 5 bases and 8 bases respectively, with 16 bases between them. Germline CDR1 and CDR2: MNHNS and SASEGT. CDR3 DNA: TGTGCCAGCAGTACCCGGGCTACCCGGGATGAGCAGTTCTTC. Its protein product is CASSTRATRDEQFF.

The genes are TRBV7-3 and TRBJ2-3; the D gene could be TRBD1 or TRBD2 (7 bases each). CDR1 is SGHTA and CDR2 is FQGTGA in the germline V gene. With 2 bases removed from V and 6 bases from J, the gap between germline ends came to 18 bases. The CDR3 is 16 residues long. The CDR3 DNA sequence: TGTGCCAGCAGCTTACCGACAGGGACTACAGCTGATACGCAGTATTTT. It encodes CASSLPTGTTADTQYF.

This sequence joins TRBV5-6 and TRBJ2-1, with D possibly being TRBD2 (5 bases). The CDR3 runs to 16 residues. With 2 bases removed from V and 1 base from J, the gap between germline ends came to 13 bases. Germline CDR1 reads SGHDT; CDR2 reads YYEEEE. The CDR3 region has the DNA TGTGCCAGCAGCTTTTCCGGTGGCGGGTCCTACAATGAGCAGTTCTTC. Protein sequence: CASSFSGGGSYNEQFF.

The V and J genes are TRBV19 and TRBJ1-5; tentatively, D is TRBD1 (5 bases). This CDR3 comprises 16 residues. Germline V CDR1 and CDR2: LNHDA, SQIVND (reference sequence). V was shortened by 3 bases and J by 0 bases, with 12 bases between the two germline ends. Written as DNA, the CDR3 is TGTGCCAGTAGTATTGGTACAGGACATAGCAATCAGCCCCAGCATTTT. It specifies CASSIGTGHSNQPQHF.

The chain employs TRBV9 and TRBJ2-7, with no clear D. In germline, CDR1 is SGDLS, CDR2 YYNGEE. CDR3 length: 14 residues. V shed 3 bases and J shed 5 bases, with 15 bases lying between them. CDR3 amino acids: CASSALTLGDEQYF. The CDR3 DNA reads as TGTGCCAGCAGCGCATTGACCCTTGGTGACGAGCAGTACTTC.

The chain carries TRBV4-3 and TRBJ1-2, with D perhaps matching TRBD1 (5 bases). Trimming cost V 0 bases and J 4 bases, with 12 bases left between them. Per germline, CDR1 LGHNA and CDR2 YSLEER. The CDR3 contains 15 residues. CDR3 residues: CASSQDLGVIYGYTF. In DNA form, the CDR3 reads TGCGCCAGCAGCCAAGATCTGGGGGTGATCTATGGCTACACCTTC.

The J gene is TRBJ2-5, the V gene TRBV2; D gene ambiguous. V was cut by 3 bases and J by 5 bases, with 10 bases left in between. The CDR3 totals 13 residues. Per germline, CDR1 SNHLY and CDR2 FYNNEI. The CDR3 coding sequence is TGTGCCAGCAGTGAGCAACCGAGGGAGACCCAGTACTTC. Its protein product is CASSEQPRETQYF.

This clone is a singleton in its sample. This chain links TRBV5-5 with TRBJ2-7; a weak D match, TRBD1 (5 bases). Germline lookup yields CDR1 SGHKS and CDR2 YYEKEE (reference sequence). The CDR3 sequence is 14 residues long. V was shortened by 4 bases and J by 7 bases, with 18 bases between the two germline ends. The CDR3 bases are TGTGCCAGCAGCCTCGAGGCAGGGTGGGGAGAGCAGTACTTC. This gives the protein CASSLEAGWGEQYF.

The chain has TRBV19 and TRBJ1-1; no clear D gene. Deletions cut 4 bases from V and 7 bases from J, with 13 bases between. The CDR3 has 13 residues. Germline assignment: CDR1 LNHDA and CDR2 SQIVND (reference sequence). CDR3 loop: CASSSGSGGEAFF. CDR3 coding DNA: TGTGCCAGTAGTAGCGGGTCGGGTGGTGAAGCTTTCTTT.

This clone was seen only once. The CDR3 loop is CASSHHDRGYGYTF. In nucleotides, the CDR3 is TGTGCCAGCAGTCACCATGACAGGGGCTATGGCTACACCTTC. This chain links TRBV6-5 with TRBJ1-2; 8 bases are a match to TRBD1. The junction had 6 bases not matched to a gene; V was cut back by 5 bases and J by 4 bases. This CDR3 has 14 residues. Germline CDR1 is MNHEY and CDR2 is SVGAGI.

The chain employs TRBV2 and TRBJ1-5, with D unclear. CDR3 length: 14 amino acids. V gave up 9 bases and J gave up 4 bases, with 16 bases separating them. CDR1 is SNHLY, CDR2 FYNNEI, per germline. CDR3 loop: CASTTATDNQPQHF. The CDR3 nucleotides read TGTGCCAGTACAACAGCTACAGATAATCAGCCCCAGCATTTT.

The chain has TRBV4-1 and TRBJ2-7; D might be TRBD1 or TRBD2, each matching 5 bases. Deletions cut 0 bases from V and 6 bases from J, with 12 bases between. The germline gives CDR1 MGHRA, CDR2 YSYEKL. The CDR3 contains 14 residues. The CDR3 loop is CASSQDGTRTEQYF. CDR3 coding DNA: TGCGCCAGCAGCCAAGACGGGACCCGGACCGAGCAGTACTTC.

The chain is built from TRBV5-1 and TRBJ2-5; 8 bases line up with TRBD1. This CDR3 comprises 17 residues. V lost 2 bases, J lost 3 bases, and 12 bases stayed unmatched. The germline V gene has CDR1 SGHRS and CDR2 YFSETQ. As DNA, the CDR3 is TGCGCCAGCAGCTTAACCCCTGACAGGGGCTTAAAAGAGACCCAGTACTTC. Its translation: CASSLTPDRGLKETQYF.

The gene calls are TRBV7-9 and TRBJ2-3, with a possible D match to TRBD1 (6 bases). Trimming left V 3 bases short and J 2 bases short, with 15 bases between. Germline V gene data show CDR1 as SEHNR and CDR2 as FQNEAQ (reference sequence). The CDR3 covers 16 residues. The CDR3 bases are TGTGCCAGCAGCTTCCGGGACAAATCCCTCACAGATACGCAGTATTTT. Its translation is CASSFRDKSLTDTQYF.

This clone was observed once. The chain joins TRBV19 to TRBJ1-5; no reliable D call. CDR1 and CDR2 from the germline V gene are LNHDA and SQIVND (reference sequence). This CDR3 has 15 amino acids. The ends were cut back, 2 bases at V and 0 bases at J, with 8 bases in the middle. CDR3 protein: CASSIPGLSNQPQHF. The DNA of the CDR3 is TGTGCCAGTAGTATACCCGGACTTAGCAATCAGCCCCAGCATTTT.